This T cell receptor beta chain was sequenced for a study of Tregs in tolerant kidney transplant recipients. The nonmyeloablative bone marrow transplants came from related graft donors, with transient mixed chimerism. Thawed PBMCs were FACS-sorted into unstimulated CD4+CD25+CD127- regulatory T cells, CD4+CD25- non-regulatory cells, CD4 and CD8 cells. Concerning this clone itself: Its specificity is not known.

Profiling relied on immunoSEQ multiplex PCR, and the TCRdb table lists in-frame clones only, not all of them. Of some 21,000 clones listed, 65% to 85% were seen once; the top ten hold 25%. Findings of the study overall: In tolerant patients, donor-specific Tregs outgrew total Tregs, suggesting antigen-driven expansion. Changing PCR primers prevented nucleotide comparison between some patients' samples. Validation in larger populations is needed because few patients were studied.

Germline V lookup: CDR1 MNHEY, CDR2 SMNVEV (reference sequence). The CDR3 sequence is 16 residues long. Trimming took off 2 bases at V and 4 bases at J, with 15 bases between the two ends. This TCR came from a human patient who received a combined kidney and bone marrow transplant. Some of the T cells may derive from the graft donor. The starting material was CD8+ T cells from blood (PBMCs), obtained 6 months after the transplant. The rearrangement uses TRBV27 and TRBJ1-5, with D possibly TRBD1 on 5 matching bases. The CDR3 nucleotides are TGTGCCAGCAGTTTAACCAGGGTTCTTGGGAATCAGCCCCAGCATTTT. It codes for CASSLTRVLGNQPQHF.